This TCR beta chain appears in the sequencing data of a study of OX40 agonist ivuxolimab in advanced cancers. Study in general: Enrolled patients in dose escalation had cancers that were hepatocellular carcinoma, melanoma, renal cell or head and neck cancer. It was permissible to have had prior anti-PD-1, anti-PD-L1 or anti-CTLA-4 therapy, and more than 30% had some. Study results and limitations: Blood T cells, both CD4+ and CD8+, expanded clonally by week 6 at 0.1 to 3.0 mg/kg.

As concerns this clone: The target antigen is unknown.

Blood specimens came from baseline, cycle 4 day 1, and cycle 7 day 1. Here immunoSEQ multiplex PCR was the method, and the copy in TCRdb shows in-frame clones only, minus some. This table holds 65,000 to 100,000 clones, around 85% found once. The receptor comes from an adult with an advanced solid tumor such as melanoma, head and neck, liver or kidney cancer. The starting material was CD4+ or CD8+ T cells sorted from blood, obtained in a trial of the OX40 agonist ivuxolimab.

CDR3: CASTEGGARETQYF. The DNA of the CDR3 is TGTGCCAGCACCGAGGGTGGGGCGCGAGAGACCCAGTACTTC. The chain uses TRBV13 and TRBJ2-5; D possibly matches TRBD1 or TRBD2 (5 bases each). The CDR3 extends over 14 amino acids. V lost 7 bases and J lost 4, with 16 bases in between. Germline values: CDR1 PRHDT, CDR2 FYEKMQ (reference sequence). Variable domain in full (rest from reference TRBV13 and TRBJ2-5): AAGVIQSPRHLIKEKRETATLKCYPIPRHDTVYWYQQGPGQDPQFLISFYEKMQSDKGSIPDRFSAQQFSDYHSELNMSSLELGDSALYFCASTEGGARETQYFGPGTRLLVL.